This entry lists 10 T cell receptor beta chains sequenced from one sample in a study of shared clonotypes between healthy human individuals. Method: immunoSEQ multiplex PCR; TCRdb's copy keeps in-frame clones and lacks some. This table holds 2 million to 2.5 million clones, roughly 93% found once. The source material was naive CD4+ T cells from PBMCs. The subset: CD45RA+ positively selected. These receptors originate from a man between 18 and 35 years old in good health. Some clones in this sample may be carry-over from other donors' samples.

The chain has TRBV23-1 and TRBJ1-2; D remains unclear. TRBV23-1 is flagged as an ORF with uncertain function. V shed 6 bases and J shed 4 bases, with 9 bases lying between them. The CDR3 totals 12 residues. The chain's CDR3 is CASRTSSYGYTF. The CDR3, as DNA: TGCGCCAGCAGGACAAGTTCCTATGGCTACACCTTC.

The J gene is TRBJ2-7, the V gene TRBV28; 7 bases align to TRBD1. Losses at the gene ends were 9 bases for V and 1 base for J; bases not matched to a gene: 9. Per the germline V gene, CDR1 is MDHEN and CDR2 is SYDVKM. The CDR3 extends over 14 amino acids. This chain's CDR3 is CASYSGTASYEQYF. CDR3 nucleotide sequence: TGTGCCAGTTACTCCGGGACAGCTTCCTACGAGCAGTACTTC.

The chain couples TRBV7-2 to TRBJ1-5, with 11 nucleotides matching TRBD1. The CDR3 runs 17 residues. The ends lost 5 bases at V and 0 bases at J; junction bases unmatched: 6. The germline gives CDR1 SGHTA, CDR2 FQGNSA. The CDR3 loop reads CASSLRTGGLSNQPQHF. DNA of the CDR3: TGTGCCAGCAGCCTTCGGACAGGGGGCCTTAGCAATCAGCCCCAGCATTTT.

This clone showed up just a few times. The CDR3 DNA reads TGTGCCAGCAGCTTAGAGATGCGGGAGGAAGCTTTCTTT. Encoded protein: CASSLEMREEAFF. The chain carries TRBV5-5 and TRBJ1-1; D is unclear. The CDR3 has 13 residues. Per the germline V gene, CDR1 is SGHKS and CDR2 is YYEKEE (reference sequence). Trimming cost V 2 bases and J 8 bases, with 13 bases left between them.

The rearrangement uses TRBV28 and TRBJ2-7; 12 bases match TRBD2. Germline lookup yields CDR1 MDHEN and CDR2 SYDVKM. There are 14 residues in the CDR3. The V and J ends lost 8 bases and 10 bases, in that order; junction bases with no gene match: 12. CDR3 in amino acids: CASQASGRGWDQYF. DNA of the CDR3: TGTGCCAGCCAGGCTAGCGGGAGGGGATGGGATCAGTACTTC.

The rearrangement links TRBV30 to TRBJ2-3; unclear D gene. This CDR3 has 13 residues. Between the trimmed V and J ends, which lost 4 bases and 2 bases, there was a span of 10 bases. CDR1 is GTSNPN, CDR2 SVGIG, per germline (reference sequence). The CDR3 DNA is TGTGCCTGGAATACGAGAATCACAGATACGCAGTATTTT. This gives the protein CAWNTRITDTQYF.

This rearrangement joins TRBV5-8 to TRBJ1-5; 7 positions match TRBD1. Germline CDR1 is SGHTS and CDR2 is YDEGEE. The CDR3 runs to 15 residues. Trimming removed 6 bases from V and 1 base from J; junction bases left unmatched: 7. The CDR3 DNA follows: TGTGCCAGCAACCAGGGGGGATTCAGCAATCAGCCCCAGCATTTT. Translating it yields CASNQGGFSNQPQHF. Complete variable domain (other parts from reference TRBV5-8 and TRBJ1-5): EAGVTQSPTHLIKTRGQQATLRCSPISGHTSVYWYQQALGLGLQFLLWYDEGEERNRGNFPPRFSGRQFPNYSSELNVNALELEDSALYLCASNQGGFSNQPQHFGDGTRLSIL.

This clone occurred once. CDR3 DNA: TGTGCCAGCAGTTCACAGGGAGCCAAAAACATTCAGTACTTC. Translation gives CASSSQGAKNIQYF. The gene calls are TRBV6-1 and TRBJ2-4; D possibly corresponds to TRBD1 (6 bases). The V gene lost 5 bases and the J gene lost 0 bases, with 8 bases spanning the gap. The CDR3 covers 14 residues. Germline V gene lookup returns CDR1 MNHNS and CDR2 SASEGT.

The chain links TRBV6-1 to TRBJ1-2, with 8 bases fitting TRBD1. In germline, CDR1 is MNHNS, CDR2 SASEGT. This CDR3 has 14 amino acids. After removal of 4 bases from V and 7 bases from J, the junction contained 8 bases not matched to a gene. The CDR3 region is CASSGYDRGGGYTF. CDR3 in DNA: TGTGCCAGCAGTGGATATGACAGGGGAGGTGGCTACACCTTC.

This clone was detected once. The V and J genes are TRBV7-9 and TRBJ2-1; maybe TRBD1 (6 bases). This CDR3 region has 13 residues. The germline V gene has CDR1 SEHNR and CDR2 FQNEAQ (reference sequence). V dropped 5 bases and J dropped 9 bases, with 14 bases sitting between them. The CDR3 sequence is CASSKTGFGEQFF. The CDR3, as DNA: TGTGCCAGCAGCAAGACAGGTTTCGGTGAGCAGTTCTTC.